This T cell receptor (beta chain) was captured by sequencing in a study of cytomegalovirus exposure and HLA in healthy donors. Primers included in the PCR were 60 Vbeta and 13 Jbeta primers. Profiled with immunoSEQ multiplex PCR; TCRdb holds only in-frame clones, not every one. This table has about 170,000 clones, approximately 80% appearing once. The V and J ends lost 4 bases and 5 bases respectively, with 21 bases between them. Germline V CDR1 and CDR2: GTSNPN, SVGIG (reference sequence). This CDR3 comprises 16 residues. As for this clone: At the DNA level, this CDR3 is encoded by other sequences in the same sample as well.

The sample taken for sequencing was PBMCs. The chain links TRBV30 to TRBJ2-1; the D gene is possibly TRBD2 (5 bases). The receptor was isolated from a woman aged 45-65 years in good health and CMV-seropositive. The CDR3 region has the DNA TGTGCCTGGACTCCTGTAGTAGGACTGTTCCACAATGAGCAGTTCTTC. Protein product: CAWTPVVGLFHNEQFF.